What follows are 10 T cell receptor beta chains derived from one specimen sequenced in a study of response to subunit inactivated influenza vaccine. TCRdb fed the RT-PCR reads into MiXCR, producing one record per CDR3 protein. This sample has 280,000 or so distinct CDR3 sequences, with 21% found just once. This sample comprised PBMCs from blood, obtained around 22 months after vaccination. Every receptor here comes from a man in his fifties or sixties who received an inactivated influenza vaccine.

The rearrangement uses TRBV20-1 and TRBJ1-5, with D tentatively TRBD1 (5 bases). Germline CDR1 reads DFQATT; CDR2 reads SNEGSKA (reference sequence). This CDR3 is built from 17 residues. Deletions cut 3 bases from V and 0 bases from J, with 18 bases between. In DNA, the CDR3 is TGCAGTGCTAGCAGCACCGGGACGGCCGATAGCAATCAGCCCCAGCATTTT. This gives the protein CSASSTGTADSNQPQHF.

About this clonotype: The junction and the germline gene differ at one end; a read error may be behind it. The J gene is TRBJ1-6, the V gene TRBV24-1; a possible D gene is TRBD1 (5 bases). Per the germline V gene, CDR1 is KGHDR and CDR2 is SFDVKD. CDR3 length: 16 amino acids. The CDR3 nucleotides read TGTGCCACCAGTGGTGATCGGCAGGGTCATAAGTCACCCCTCCACTTT. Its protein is CATSGDRQGHKSPLHF.

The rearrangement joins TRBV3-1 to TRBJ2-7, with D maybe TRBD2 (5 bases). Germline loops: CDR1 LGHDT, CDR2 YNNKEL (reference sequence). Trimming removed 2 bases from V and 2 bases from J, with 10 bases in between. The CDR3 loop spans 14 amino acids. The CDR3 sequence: CASSQRGFAYEQYF. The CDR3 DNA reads TGTGCCAGCAGCCAACGAGGGTTCGCCTACGAGCAGTACTTC.

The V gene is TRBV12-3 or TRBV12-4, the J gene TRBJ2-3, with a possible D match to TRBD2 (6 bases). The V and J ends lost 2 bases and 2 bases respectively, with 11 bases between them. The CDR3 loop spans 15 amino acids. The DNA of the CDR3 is TGTGCCAGCAGTTTACGAGGAGGGGCCACAGATACGCAGTATTTT. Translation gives CASSLRGGATDTQYF.

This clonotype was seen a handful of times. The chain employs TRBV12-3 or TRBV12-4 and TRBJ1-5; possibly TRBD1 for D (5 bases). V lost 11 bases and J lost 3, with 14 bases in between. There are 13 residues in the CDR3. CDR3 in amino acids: CARGTGINQPQHF. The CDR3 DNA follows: TGTGCCCGGGGCACCGGGATCAATCAGCCCCAGCATTTT.

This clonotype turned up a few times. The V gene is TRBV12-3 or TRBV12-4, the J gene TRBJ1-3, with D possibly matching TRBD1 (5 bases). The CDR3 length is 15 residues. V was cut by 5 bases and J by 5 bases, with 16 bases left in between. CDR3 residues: CASSIAGTSRNTIYF. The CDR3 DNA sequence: TGTGCCAGCAGTATCGCGGGGACGTCTAGAAACACCATATATTTT.

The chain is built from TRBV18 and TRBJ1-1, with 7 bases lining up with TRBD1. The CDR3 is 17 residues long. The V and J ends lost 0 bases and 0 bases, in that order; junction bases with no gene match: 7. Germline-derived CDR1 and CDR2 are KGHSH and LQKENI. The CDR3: CASSPPNRGSMNTEAFF. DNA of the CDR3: TGTGCCAGCTCACCACCGAACAGGGGAAGCATGAACACTGAAGCTTTCTTT.

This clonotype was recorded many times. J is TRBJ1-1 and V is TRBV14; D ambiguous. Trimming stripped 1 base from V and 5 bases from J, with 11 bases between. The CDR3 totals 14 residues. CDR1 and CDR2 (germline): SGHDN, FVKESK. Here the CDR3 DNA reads TGTGCCAGCAGCCAAGGGTCGAGAGGAACTGAAGCTTTCTTT. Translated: CASSQGSRGTEAFF.

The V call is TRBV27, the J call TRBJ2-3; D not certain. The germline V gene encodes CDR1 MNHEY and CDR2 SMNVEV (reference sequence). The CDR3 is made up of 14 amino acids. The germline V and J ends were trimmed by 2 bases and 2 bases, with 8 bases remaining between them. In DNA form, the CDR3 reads TGTGCCAGCAGTTTACTCGGACCCACAGATACGCAGTATTTT. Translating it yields CASSLLGPTDTQYF.

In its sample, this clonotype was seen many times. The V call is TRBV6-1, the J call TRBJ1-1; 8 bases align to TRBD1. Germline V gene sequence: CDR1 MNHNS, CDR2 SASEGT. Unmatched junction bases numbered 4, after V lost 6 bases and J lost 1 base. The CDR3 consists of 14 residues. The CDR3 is CASRRTGRNTEAFF. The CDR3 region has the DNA TGTGCCAGCAGGAGGACAGGGAGGAACACTGAAGCTTTCTTT.